This TCR beta chain was obtained from a study of human thymus T cells. Study-wide results and caveats: What appeared biased in thymic and blood repertoires was the usage of V and J genes.

V dropped 0 bases and J dropped 1 base, with 7 bases sitting between them. The CDR3 runs to 14 residues. CDR1 is SGHAT, CDR2 FQNNGV, per germline. About this clone: The target antigen is unknown.

Repertoires were generated with immunoSEQ multiplex PCR, while TCRdb's copy carries only in-frame clones and drops some. The data hold about 44,000 clones, with approximately 95% observed a single time. Donation came from healthy Finnish infants having corrective surgery for congenital heart defects. Blood DNA came from all available leukocytes, not a fixed cell number. The rearrangement joins TRBV11-2 to TRBJ2-7; no firm D call. The clonotype comes from a boy under three years old with a congenital heart defect but otherwise immunologically healthy. Material: blood. CDR3 in amino acids: CASSLDLVSYEQYF. CDR3 sequence (DNA): TGTGCCAGCAGCTTAGATCTTGTATCCTACGAGCAGTACTTC.